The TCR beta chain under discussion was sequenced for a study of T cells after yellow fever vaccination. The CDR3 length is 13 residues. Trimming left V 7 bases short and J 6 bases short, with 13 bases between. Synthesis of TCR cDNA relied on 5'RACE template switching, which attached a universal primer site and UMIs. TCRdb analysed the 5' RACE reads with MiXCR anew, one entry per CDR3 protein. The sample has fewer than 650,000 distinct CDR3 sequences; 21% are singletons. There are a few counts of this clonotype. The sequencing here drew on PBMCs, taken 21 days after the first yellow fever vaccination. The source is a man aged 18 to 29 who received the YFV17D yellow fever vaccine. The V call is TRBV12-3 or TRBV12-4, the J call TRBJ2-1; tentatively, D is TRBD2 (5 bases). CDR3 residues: CASKTRARNEQFF. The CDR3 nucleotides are TGTGCCAGCAAGACGAGGGCGCGCAATGAGCAGTTCTTC.